One and the same sample provided the 11 T cell receptor beta chains below, sequenced in a study of T cell changes during pregnancy in multiple sclerosis (dated by TCRdb to about 2019). The receptor library was made with the immunoSEQ multiplex PCR assay. TCRdb obtained this table from immuneACCESS and retained in-frame rearrangements with V and J assigned. These tables miss some clones; where compared with another copy, unresolved V genes account for less than half of the shortfall, and the remainder is unexplained. The sample table holds approximately 43,000 clones, of which around 80% were seen once. About 0.6% of the sample is taken by the ten largest. Sample: CD4+ T cells from peripheral blood mononuclear cells, taken before pregnancy. These receptors were taken from a female donor with multiple sclerosis, enrolled in a pregnancy study.

This clone was picked up one time. The chain combines TRBV11-2 with TRBJ2-1; 8 nucleotides match TRBD1. Germline V gene lookup returns CDR1 SGHAT and CDR2 FQNNGV. The CDR3 length is 14 residues. The V and J ends lost 2 bases and 10 bases, in that order; junction bases with no gene match: 7. The CDR3 nucleotides read TGTGCCAGCAGCTTAATACAGGGGGGAATGGAGCAGTTCTTC. Its protein is CASSLIQGGMEQFF.

This clone was observed a few times. The CDR3 region is CASSILTSGGETQYF. Here the CDR3 DNA reads TGTGCCAGTAGTATCCTGACTAGCGGGGGAGAGACCCAGTACTTC. The chain uses TRBV19 and TRBJ2-5, with 12 bases identical to TRBD2. Trimming cost V 3 bases and J 4 bases; bases outside gene matches: 3. The CDR3 runs to 15 residues. The germline CDR1 and CDR2 sequences are LNHDA and SQIVND (reference sequence).

The gene calls are TRBV12-5 and TRBJ2-7; 8 bases are a match to TRBD1. The germline V gene encodes CDR1 LGHNT and CDR2 FRNRAP. The CDR3 contains 15 residues. V lost 1 base and J lost 7; bases outside the gene matches: 9. The CDR3 loop is CASGLGLQGVGEQYF. CDR3 nucleotides: TGTGCTAGTGGTTTGGGACTACAGGGGGTAGGGGAGCAGTACTTC. Variable domain in full (rest from reference TRBV12-5 and TRBJ2-7): DARVTQTPRHKVTEMGQEVTMRCQPILGHNTVFWYRQTMMQGLELLAYFRNRAPLDDSGMPKDRFSAEMPDATLATLKIQPSEPRDSAVYFCASGLGLQGVGEQYFGPGTRLTVT.

This clone was observed a single time. The CDR3 bases are TGTGCCAGCAGTGAAATCCAATGGACAGGGGCCACTGAAGCTTTCTTT. Protein sequence: CASSEIQWTGATEAFF. The V and J genes are TRBV6-1 and TRBJ1-1; TRBD1 aligns across 9 bases. The V segment lost 2 bases and the J segment 4 bases; nucleotides outside the gene matches: 8. Per germline, CDR1 MNHNS and CDR2 SASEGT. The CDR3 has 16 amino acids.

This clone was counted once. CDR3 in amino acids: CASSQEGTTSLGAFF. The CDR3 nucleotides read TGTGCCAGCAGCCAAGAAGGTACTACCTCGCTGGGAGCTTTCTTT. V usage is TRBV14 and J usage is TRBJ1-1; D remains unclear. V lost 0 bases and J 10 bases, leaving 18 bases between the germline ends. The CDR3 is 15 amino acids. Germline V lookup: CDR1 SGHDN, CDR2 FVKESK.

CDR3 DNA: TGTGCCTGGAGTCGACAGCTCTATGGCTACACCTTC. This codes for CAWSRQLYGYTF. The gene calls are TRBV30 and TRBJ1-2, with D perhaps matching TRBD1 (5 bases). Trimming removed 2 bases from V and 4 bases from J, with 8 bases in between. This CDR3 is 12 amino acids long. Germline V CDR1 and CDR2: GTSNPN, SVGIG (reference sequence). The entire variable domain, with the rest obtained from reference TRBV30 and TRBJ1-2, is as follows: SQTIHQWPATLVQPVGSPLSLECTVEGTSNPNLYWYRQAAGRGLQLLFYSVGIGQISSEVPQNLSASRPQDRQFILSSKKLLLSDSGFYLCAWSRQLYGYTFGSGTRLTVV.

This chain uses TRBV30 with TRBJ1-2, with 7 bases lining up with TRBD1. V was clipped by 3 bases and J by 5 bases; unmatched bases: 6. Germline lookup yields CDR1 GTSNPN and CDR2 SVGIG (reference sequence). The CDR3 has 13 residues. CDR3 coding DNA: TGTGCCTGGAGGAAGGCAGGGGGTTATGGCTACACCTTC. Protein: CAWRKAGGYGYTF.

This chain links TRBV5-4 with TRBJ2-3; D is perhaps TRBD2 (5 bases). V was trimmed by 6 bases and J by 2 bases, leaving 28 bases between them. This CDR3 has 19 residues. Germline V CDR1 and CDR2: SGHNT, YYREEE (reference sequence). DNA of the CDR3: TGTGCCAGCACCCGGATTGACGGGATCCCTATATTTTCCACAGATACGCAGTATTTT. Its protein is CASTRIDGIPIFSTDTQYF.

In this sample, this clone turned up a few times. The CDR3 DNA reads as TGTGCCAGCAGCTCTCCGGGGATGAACACTGAAGCTTTCTTT. Protein product: CASSSPGMNTEAFF. The chain has TRBV7-2 and TRBJ1-1; no clear D. Per the germline V gene, CDR1 is SGHTA and CDR2 is FQGNSA. The CDR3 contains 14 residues. Trimming removed 4 bases from V and 0 bases from J, with 9 bases in between.

Turning to this clone: The same CDR3 also results from other DNA sequences found in this sample. The chain carries TRBV4-2 and TRBJ1-2; weak D call: TRBD1 (5 bases). There are 15 residues in the CDR3. V was cut by 3 bases and J by 6 bases, with 17 bases left in between. Germline loops: CDR1 LGHNA, CDR2 YNFKEQ. CDR3 amino acids: CASSHGQGFDNGYTF. The CDR3, as DNA: TGTGCCAGCAGCCATGGACAAGGGTTCGATAATGGCTACACCTTC.

V gene TRBV11-2 combines with J gene TRBJ2-5; TRBD1 matches at 10 bases. The CDR3 is 15 amino acids. Unmatched junction bases numbered 9, after V lost 6 bases and J lost 5 bases. Germline values: CDR1 SGHAT, CDR2 FQNNGV. The CDR3: CASRYSDRGYETQYF. In nucleotides, the CDR3 is TGTGCCAGCAGATATTCGGACAGGGGGTATGAGACCCAGTACTTC.